The clone carrying this T cell receptor beta chain occurred once. Antigen specificity is unknown. Use of 60 Vbeta and 13 Jbeta primers characterized the PCR. TCRdb's copy holds only in-frame clones and misses some; the assay was immunoSEQ multiplex PCR. The table has 100,000 or so clones, more than 65% seen once; the top ten hold around 5%. Germline assignment: CDR1 SQVTM and CDR2 ANQGSEA. The CDR3 totals 16 residues. V was cut by 6 bases and J by 4 bases, with 22 bases left in between. These data come from a study of cytomegalovirus exposure and HLA in healthy donors. Whole-study findings and limits: It was about 180 TCR beta chains that were listed as cytomegalovirus-associated. Based on reports, TCR beta sequences accurately predicted HLA-A and HLA-B alleles for most subjects.

This clonotype was sampled from a woman aged 18-30 years in good health and CMV-seropositive. Sequences were obtained from PBMCs. This chain links TRBV29-1 with TRBJ1-5, with D possibly matching TRBD1 (6 bases). The chain's CDR3 is CSVKGGGSDGNQPQHF. The CDR3 bases are TGCAGCGTCAAAGGGGGGGGCAGTGACGGGAATCAGCCCCAGCATTTT. Together with reference TRBV29-1 and TRBJ1-5, the CDR3 gives the full variable domain: SAVISQKPSRDICQRGTSLTIQCQVDSQVTMMFWYRQQPGQSLTLIATANQGSEATYESGFVIDKFPISRPNLTFSTLTVSNMSPEDSSIYLCSVKGGGSDGNQPQHFGDGTRLSIL.